The 12 T cell receptor beta chains in this list originate from one sample, sequenced in a study of OX40 agonist ivuxolimab in advanced cancers. Clones were sequenced by immunoSEQ multiplex PCR, and TCRdb holds only the in-frame ones, with some missing. This table has around 40,000 clones, around 87% appearing once. Sequencing used CD4+ or CD8+ T cells sorted from blood, obtained in a trial of the OX40 agonist ivuxolimab. The receptor source for this set is an adult with an advanced solid tumor such as melanoma, head and neck, liver or kidney cancer.

Here the CDR3 reads CSATGQYGYTF. The CDR3 DNA reads as TGCAGTGCTACAGGGCAGTATGGCTACACCTTC. The chain combines TRBV20-1 with TRBJ1-2; possible D gene TRBD1, 5 bases. Trimming cost V 4 bases and J 5 bases, with 8 bases left between them. CDR1 and CDR2 (germline): DFQATT, SNEGSKA (reference sequence). There are 11 residues in the CDR3.

V is TRBV7-9 and J is TRBJ1-4; unclear D gene. Germline-derived CDR1 and CDR2 are SEHNR and FQNEAQ (reference sequence). V lost 1 base to trimming and J lost 7 bases, with 13 bases between them. The CDR3 spans 15 residues. CDR3 coding DNA: TGTGCCAGCAGCTTAGTACGCGGTCTCGTTGAAAAACTGTTTTTT. Residues: CASSLVRGLVEKLFF.

The V gene is TRBV4-1, the J gene TRBJ2-3, with 7 bases that match TRBD2. The CDR3 is 16 residues long. The germline gives CDR1 MGHRA, CDR2 YSYEKL. With V trimmed by 2 bases and J by 8 bases, 13 bases remained unmatched. CDR3 protein: CASSQRGLADQSTQYF. The CDR3 region has the DNA TGCGCCAGCAGCCAAAGGGGCCTAGCGGACCAGAGTACGCAGTATTTT.

The chain recombines TRBV6-1 with TRBJ2-7; TRBD2 matches 7 bases. This CDR3 is 17 amino acids long. Germline values: CDR1 MNHNS, CDR2 SASEGT. Trimming removed 2 bases from V and 1 base from J; junction bases left unmatched: 11. The CDR3 DNA reads TGTGCCAGCAGTGAAAGGTACGGGGGGAGCGTGTCCTACGAGCAGTACTTC. It specifies CASSERYGGSVSYEQYF.

This clone was seen just once. The gene calls are TRBV5-1 and TRBJ2-7, with 7 bases fitting TRBD1. With V trimmed by 2 bases and J by 6 bases, 8 bases remained unmatched. The length of the CDR3 is 14 residues. Germline assignment: CDR1 SGHRS and CDR2 YFSETQ. CDR3 bases: TGCGCCAGCAGCTTCCTAGGGGGCGAGGCCGAGCAGTACTTC. It encodes CASSFLGGEAEQYF.

The chain couples TRBV2 to TRBJ1-2; D possibly corresponds to TRBD1 (5 bases). The CDR3 is 15 residues long. The germline gives CDR1 SNHLY, CDR2 FYNNEI. The germline V and J ends were trimmed by 5 bases and 5 bases, with 18 bases remaining between them. CDR3 residues: CASSLADTKLYGYTF. CDR3 nucleotide sequence: TGTGCCAGCAGTCTTGCGGACACAAAACTATATGGCTACACCTTC.

As DNA, the CDR3 is TGTGCCAGCAGCACCCAGGGAACAGGGGGCTATGGCTACACCTTC. Translating it yields CASSTQGTGGYGYTF. The V and J genes are TRBV21-1 and TRBJ1-2; TRBD1 is taken as the D call from the table, unchecked against the DNA. TRBV21-1 is a listed pseudogene. The CDR3 length is 15 residues.

The chain has TRBV18 and TRBJ2-2; 7 nucleotides match TRBD1. The CDR3 has 15 amino acids. The V and J ends lost 0 bases and 4 bases, in that order; junction bases with no gene match: 2. Germline CDR1 KGHSH, CDR2 LQKENI. CDR3 DNA sequence: TGTGCCAGCTCACCACCAGGGGGCGTCACCGGGGAGCTGTTTTTT. It specifies CASSPPGGVTGELFF.

The V and J genes are TRBV6-7 and TRBJ2-2; the match to TRBD2 covers 7 bases. TRBV6-7 is annotated as an ORF whose role is uncertain. Trimming at V came to 6 bases and at J to 1 base, leaving 2 bases not matched to a gene. This CDR3 has 14 amino acids. The CDR3 DNA reads TGTGCCAGCAGGGAGCGGGGGAACACCGGGGAGCTGTTTTTT. Amino acids: CASRERGNTGELFF.

The CDR3 DNA reads as TGCGCCAGCAGCCAACCCACAGATACGCAGTATTTT. Amino acids: CASSQPTDTQYF. The chain carries TRBV4-1 and TRBJ2-3, with D unresolved. Trimming stripped 2 bases from V and 2 bases from J, with 2 bases between. Germline CDR1 reads MGHRA; CDR2 reads YSYEKL. The CDR3 totals 12 residues.

The chain has TRBV25-1 and TRBJ1-4; D may be TRBD1 (5 bases). Germline V lookup: CDR1 MGHDK, CDR2 SYGVNS. Trimming pared 5 bases from V and 4 bases from J, leaving 23 bases between. There are 18 residues in the CDR3. CDR3 nucleotides: TGTGCCAGCAGTTTAGTTCCGGAATCGGGGCTGGATAATGAAAAACTGTTTTTT. Protein: CASSLVPESGLDNEKLFF.

V and J are TRBV18 and TRBJ2-5, with a weak D call TRBD2 (6 bases). The DNA end is a closer match to TRBJ2-7, so the J assignment may be wrong. The CDR3 spans 13 residues. Germline loops: CDR1 KGHSH, CDR2 LQKENI. DNA of the CDR3: TGTGCCAGCTCACCACCGATGGGAGGCGAGCAGTACTTC. Amino acids: CASSPPMGGEQYF.